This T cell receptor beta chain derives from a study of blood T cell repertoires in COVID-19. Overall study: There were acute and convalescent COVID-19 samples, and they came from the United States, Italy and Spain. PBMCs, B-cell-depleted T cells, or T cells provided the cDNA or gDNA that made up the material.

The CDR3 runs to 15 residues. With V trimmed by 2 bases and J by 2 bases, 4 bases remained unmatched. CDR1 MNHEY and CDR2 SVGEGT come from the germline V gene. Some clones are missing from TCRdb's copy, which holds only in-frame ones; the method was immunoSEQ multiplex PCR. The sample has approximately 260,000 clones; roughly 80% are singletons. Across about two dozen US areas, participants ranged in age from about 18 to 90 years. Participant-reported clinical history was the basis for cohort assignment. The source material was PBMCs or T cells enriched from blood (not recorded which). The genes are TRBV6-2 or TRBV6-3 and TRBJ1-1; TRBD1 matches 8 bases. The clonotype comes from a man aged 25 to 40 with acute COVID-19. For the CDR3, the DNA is TGTGCCAGCAGTTACAGGACAGGGTTAAACACTGAAGCTTTCTTT. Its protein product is CASSYRTGLNTEAFF.